The 5 T cell receptor beta chains reported below all come from one sample, sequenced in a study of Ad26.COV2.S vaccination and SARS-CoV-2 variants. Libraries were prepared by immunoSEQ multiplex PCR; TCRdb keeps only in-frame clonotypes and omits some of them. The sample yields about 400,000 clones, around nine tenths seen once. Treatment specified: approximately 18 received Ad26.COV2.S at low or high dose, single or two shots; about 5 received placebo; per-sample allocation not given. Day 63 after the first injection of vaccine or placebo was the sampling time. Sequenced here: peripheral blood, sampled in a trial of Ad26.COV2.S vaccine versus placebo. Source of these receptors: a person aged 18 to 65 who received the Ad26.COV2.S COVID-19 vaccine or a placebo.

This chain uses TRBV18 with TRBJ2-6, with unresolved D. V was shortened by 2 bases and J by 1 base, with 6 bases between the two germline ends. Germline V lookup: CDR1 KGHSH, CDR2 LQKENI. The CDR3 loop spans 15 amino acids. As DNA, the CDR3 is TGTGCCAGCTCACCAGAGATGTCTGGGGCCAACGTCCTGACTTTC. It translates to CASSPEMSGANVLTF.

The chain combines TRBV6-5 with TRBJ1-2, with D tentatively TRBD1 (5 bases). CDR3 length equals 14 residues. Germline V CDR1 and CDR2: MNHEY, SVGAGI. The V and J ends lost 3 bases and 7 bases respectively, with 15 bases between them. Written as DNA, the CDR3 is TGTGCCAGCAGTTATGGTGTGGGACTCCCTGGCTACACCTTC. Translating gives CASSYGVGLPGYTF.

The gene calls are TRBV3-1 (or the pseudogene TRBV3-2) and TRBJ2-1, with D hard to call. V shed 5 bases and J shed 7 bases, with 6 bases lying between them. Germline V gene lookup returns CDR1 LGHDT and CDR2 YNNKEL (reference sequence). This CDR3 region has 11 residues. The CDR3 nucleotides read TGTGCCAGCAGCTCAATTAATGAGCAGTTCTTC. It specifies CASSSINEQFF.

The rearrangement links TRBV19 to TRBJ2-1, with 10 bases matching TRBD2. In germline, CDR1 is LNHDA, CDR2 SQIVND (reference sequence). The V segment lost 2 bases and the J segment 5 bases; nucleotides outside the gene matches: 15. CDR3 length: 19 residues. DNA of the CDR3: TGTGCCAGTAGTATAAAATGGCTAGCGGGAGCCCCAAAGAACAATGAGCAGTTCTTC. This encodes CASSIKWLAGAPKNNEQFF.

The V gene is TRBV9, the J gene TRBJ2-1; tentatively, D is TRBD1 or TRBD2 (5 bases each). Germline assignment: CDR1 SGDLS and CDR2 YYNGEE. Deletions cut 4 bases from V and 7 bases from J, with 21 bases between. The CDR3 sequence is 16 residues long. This chain's CDR3 is CASSPPGLGWGNEQFF. Written as DNA, the CDR3 is TGTGCCAGCAGCCCCCCTGGGCTCGGGTGGGGGAATGAGCAGTTCTTC.